This paragraph reports one TCR beta chain. The CDR3 runs 13 residues. Germline CDR1 KGHSH, CDR2 LQKENI. These data originate in a study of monozygotic twins with inflammatory bowel disease. TCRdb re-analyzed the 5' RACE reads; it lists each CDR3 protein once, without DNA. The sample's table shows some 450,000 distinct CDR3 sequences. V and J are TRBV18 and TRBJ2-7. The sequenced material came from blood. This TCR came from a human donor with ulcerative colitis or Crohn's disease, or a healthy co-twin of an affected twin (not recorded which). CDR3 sequence: CASSPVQAGEQYF.